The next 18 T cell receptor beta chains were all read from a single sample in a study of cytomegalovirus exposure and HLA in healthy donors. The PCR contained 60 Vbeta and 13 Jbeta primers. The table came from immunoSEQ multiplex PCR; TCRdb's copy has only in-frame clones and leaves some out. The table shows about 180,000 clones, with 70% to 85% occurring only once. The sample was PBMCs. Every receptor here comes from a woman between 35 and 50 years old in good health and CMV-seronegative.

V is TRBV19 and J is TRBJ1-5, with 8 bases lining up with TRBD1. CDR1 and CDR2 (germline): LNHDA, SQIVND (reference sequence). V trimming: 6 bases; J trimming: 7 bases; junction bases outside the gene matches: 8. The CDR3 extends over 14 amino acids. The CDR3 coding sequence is TGTGCCAGTAGCCCCTCCAGGGGGCTCCAGCCCCAGCATTTT. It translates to CASSPSRGLQPQHF. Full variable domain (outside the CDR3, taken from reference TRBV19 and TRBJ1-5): DGGITQSPKYLFRKEGQNVTLSCEQNLNHDAMYWYRQDPGQGLRLIYYSQIVNDFQKGDIAEGYSVSREKKESFPLTVTSAQKNPTAFYLCASSPSRGLQPQHFGDGTRLSIL.

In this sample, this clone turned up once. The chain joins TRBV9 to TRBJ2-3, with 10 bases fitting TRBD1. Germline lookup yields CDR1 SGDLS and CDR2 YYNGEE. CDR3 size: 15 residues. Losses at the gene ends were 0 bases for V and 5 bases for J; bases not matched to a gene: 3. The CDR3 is CASSVGQGAEDTQYF. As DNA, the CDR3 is TGTGCCAGCAGCGTAGGACAGGGGGCAGAAGATACGCAGTATTTT.

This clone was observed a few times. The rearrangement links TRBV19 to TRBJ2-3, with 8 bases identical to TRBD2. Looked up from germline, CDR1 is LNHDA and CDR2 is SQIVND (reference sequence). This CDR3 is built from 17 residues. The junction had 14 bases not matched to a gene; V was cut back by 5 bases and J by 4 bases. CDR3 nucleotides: TGTGCCAGTAGTGTAACAACTAGACCGGGAGGGGCAGATACGCAGTATTTT. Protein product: CASSVTTRPGGADTQYF.

The CDR3 sequence is CASSVEGATEAFF. In DNA, the CDR3 is TGTGCCAGCAGCGTCGAGGGGGCGACTGAAGCTTTCTTT. The chain joins TRBV9 to TRBJ1-1, with 7 bases aligning to TRBD1. The CDR3 has 13 residues. V was pared by 2 bases and J by 5 bases, with 3 bases of the junction left unmatched. Germline V CDR1 and CDR2: SGDLS, YYNGEE.

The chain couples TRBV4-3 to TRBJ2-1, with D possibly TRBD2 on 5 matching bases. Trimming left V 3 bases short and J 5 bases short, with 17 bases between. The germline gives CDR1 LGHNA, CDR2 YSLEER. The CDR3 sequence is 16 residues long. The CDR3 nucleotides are TGCGCCAGCAGCCAGACACTAGTGAGCCGGGACAATGAGCAGTTCTTC. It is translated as CASSQTLVSRDNEQFF.

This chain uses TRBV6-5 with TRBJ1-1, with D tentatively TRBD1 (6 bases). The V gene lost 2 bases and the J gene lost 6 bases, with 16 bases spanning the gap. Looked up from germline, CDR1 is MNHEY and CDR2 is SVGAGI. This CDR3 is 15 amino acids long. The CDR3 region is CASSYDPGGASEAFF. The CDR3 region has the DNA TGTGCCAGCAGTTACGACCCGGGGGGCGCGTCTGAAGCTTTCTTT.

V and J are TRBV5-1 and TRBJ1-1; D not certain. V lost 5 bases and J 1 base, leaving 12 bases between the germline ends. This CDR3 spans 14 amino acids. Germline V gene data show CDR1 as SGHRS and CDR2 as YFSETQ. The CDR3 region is CASRFRFTNTEAFF. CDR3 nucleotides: TGCGCCAGCAGGTTTAGATTCACGAACACTGAAGCTTTCTTT.

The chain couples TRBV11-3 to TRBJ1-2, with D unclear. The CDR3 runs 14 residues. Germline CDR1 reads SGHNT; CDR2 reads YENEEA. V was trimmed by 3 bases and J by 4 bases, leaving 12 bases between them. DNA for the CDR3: TGTGCCAGCAGCTTCGAGGGAGCGGGCTATGGCTACACCTTC. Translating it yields CASSFEGAGYGYTF.

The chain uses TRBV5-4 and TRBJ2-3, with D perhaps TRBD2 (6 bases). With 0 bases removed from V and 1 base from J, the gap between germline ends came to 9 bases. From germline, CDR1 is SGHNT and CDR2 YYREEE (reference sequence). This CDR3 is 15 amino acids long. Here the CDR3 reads CASSLVRGRTDTQYF. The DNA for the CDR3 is TGTGCCAGCAGCTTGGTGCGGGGACGCACAGATACGCAGTATTTT.

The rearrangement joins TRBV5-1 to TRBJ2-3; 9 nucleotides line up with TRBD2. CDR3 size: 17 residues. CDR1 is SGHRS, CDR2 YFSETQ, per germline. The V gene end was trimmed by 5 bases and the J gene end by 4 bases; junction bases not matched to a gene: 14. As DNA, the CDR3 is TGCGCCAGCAGACATATTAGCGGGGGACTCGGGGCAGATACGCAGTATTTT. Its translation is CASRHISGGLGADTQYF.

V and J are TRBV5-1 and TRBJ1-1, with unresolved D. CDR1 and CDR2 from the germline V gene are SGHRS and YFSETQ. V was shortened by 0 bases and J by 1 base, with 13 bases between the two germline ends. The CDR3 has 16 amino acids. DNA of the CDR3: TGCGCCAGCAGCTTGGCTCCAGGCCTAACGAACACTGAAGCTTTCTTT. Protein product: CASSLAPGLTNTEAFF.

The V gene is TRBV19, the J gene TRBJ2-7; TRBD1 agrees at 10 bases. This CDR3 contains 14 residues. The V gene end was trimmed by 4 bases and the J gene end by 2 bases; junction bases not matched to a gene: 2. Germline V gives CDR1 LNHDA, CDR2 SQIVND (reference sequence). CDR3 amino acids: CASSTGTGAYEQYF. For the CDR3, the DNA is TGTGCCAGTAGTACCGGGACAGGGGCCTACGAGCAGTACTTC.

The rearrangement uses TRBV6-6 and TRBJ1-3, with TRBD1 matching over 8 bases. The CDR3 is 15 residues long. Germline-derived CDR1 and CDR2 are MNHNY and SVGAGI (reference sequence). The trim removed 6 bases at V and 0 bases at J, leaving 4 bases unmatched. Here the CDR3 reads CASSLDRGSGNTIYF. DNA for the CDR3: TGTGCCAGCAGCCTAGACAGGGGCTCTGGAAACACCATATATTTT.

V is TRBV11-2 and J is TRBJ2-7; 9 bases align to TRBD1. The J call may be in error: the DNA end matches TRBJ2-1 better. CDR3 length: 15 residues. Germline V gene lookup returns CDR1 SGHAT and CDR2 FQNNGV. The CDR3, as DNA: TGTGCCAGCAGCTGGGGACAGGGAACCTACAATGAGCAGTTCTTC. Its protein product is CASSWGQGTYNEQFF.

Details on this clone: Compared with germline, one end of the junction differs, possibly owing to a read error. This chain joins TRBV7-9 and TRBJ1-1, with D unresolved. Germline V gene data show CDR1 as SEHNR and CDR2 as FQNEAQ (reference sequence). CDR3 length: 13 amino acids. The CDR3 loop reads CSSREGLLTEAFF. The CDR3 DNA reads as TGTTCCAGTAGGGAGGGCCTGCTCACTGAAGCTTTCTTT.

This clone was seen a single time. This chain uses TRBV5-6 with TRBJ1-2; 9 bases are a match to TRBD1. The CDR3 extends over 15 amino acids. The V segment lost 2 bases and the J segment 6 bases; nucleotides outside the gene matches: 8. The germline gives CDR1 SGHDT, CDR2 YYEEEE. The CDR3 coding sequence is TGTGCCAGCAGCTTACACGGACAGGGGAACCATGGCTACACCTTC. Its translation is CASSLHGQGNHGYTF.

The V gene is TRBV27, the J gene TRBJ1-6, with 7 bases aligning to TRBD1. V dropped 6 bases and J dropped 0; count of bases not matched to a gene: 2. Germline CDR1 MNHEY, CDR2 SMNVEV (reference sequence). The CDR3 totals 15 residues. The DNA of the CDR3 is TGTGCCAGCAGCAGGGGGAGCTCCTATAATTCACCCCTCCACTTT. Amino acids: CASSRGSSYNSPLHF.

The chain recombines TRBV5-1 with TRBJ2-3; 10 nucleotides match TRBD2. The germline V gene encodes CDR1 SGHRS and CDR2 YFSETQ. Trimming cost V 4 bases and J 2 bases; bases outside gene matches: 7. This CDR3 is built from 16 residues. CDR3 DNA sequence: TGCGCCAGCAGCCGCGAACTAGCGGGACCCACAGATACGCAGTATTTT. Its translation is CASSRELAGPTDTQYF.